Reported below is one T cell receptor (beta chain). Its antigen is as yet unknown. The data were obtained in a study of cytomegalovirus exposure and HLA in healthy donors. Study-wide results and caveats: It was fewer than 200 TCR beta chains that were listed as cytomegalovirus-associated. The study found most TCR sequences rare, yet found some public TCRs in many donors.

The CDR3 runs to 13 residues. The ends were cut back, 8 bases at V and 2 bases at J, with 12 bases in the middle. CDR1 and CDR2 from the germline V gene are MNHNY and SVGAGI (reference sequence). Profiled with immunoSEQ multiplex PCR; TCRdb holds only in-frame clones, not every one. The table shows about 130,000 clones, with approximately 95% occurring only once. The sequenced sample consisted of PBMCs. This TCR derives from a man between 18 and 35 years old in good health and CMV-seronegative. The J gene is TRBJ1-2, the V gene TRBV6-6; D is ambiguous. The CDR3 loop reads CASARGTNYGYTF. CDR3 in DNA: TGTGCCAGCGCTCGCGGCACCAACTATGGCTACACCTTC.